These T cell receptor beta chains were read from a single sample in a study of cytomegalovirus exposure and HLA in healthy donors. The repertoire was sequenced with immunoSEQ multiplex PCR; TCRdb's copy has only in-frame clones and lacks some. The repertoire holds 150,000 to 250,000 clones, with 82% as singletons. Sample: PBMCs. The receptor source for this set is a woman between 45 and 60 years old in good health and CMV-seropositive. Both conserved end residues are part of each CDR3. A D gene is named only where the DNA matches it firmly. Clone size is not always given. Where it is, it says once, few, many or a class for expanded clones.

J gene: TRBJ1-3
D gene: -
CDR3 length: 16
V gene: TRBV19
clone size: -
CDR3 protein: CASSTLGVLDGNTIYF
CDR3 DNA: TGTGCCAGTAGTACCTTAGGGGTTCTGGATGGAAACACCATATATTTT

J gene: TRBJ1-2
D gene: -
CDR3 length: 14
V gene: TRBV5-4
clone size: -
CDR3 protein: CASSFDRGTDGYTF
CDR3 DNA: TGTGCCAGCAGCTTTGATCGGGGGACGGATGGCTACACCTTC

J gene: TRBJ1-5
D gene: TRBD1
CDR3 length: 15
V gene: TRBV15
clone size: -
CDR3 protein: CATSSSGTGTQPQHF
CDR3 DNA: TGTGCCACCAGCAGCTCCGGGACAGGGACTCAGCCCCAGCATTTT

J gene: TRBJ2-5
D gene: TRBD2
CDR3 length: 15
V gene: TRBV5-1
clone size: -
CDR3 protein: CASSPGQAGVETQYF
CDR3 DNA: TGCGCCAGCAGCCCCGGCCAGGCGGGAGTAGAGACCCAGTACTTC

J gene: TRBJ1-2
D gene: -
CDR3 length: 14
V gene: TRBV4-1
clone size: once
CDR3 protein: CASRTQNGRQNYTF
CDR3 DNA: TGCGCCAGCAGGACACAAAACGGTCGGCAGAACTACACCTTC

J gene: TRBJ2-7
D gene: -
CDR3 length: 14
V gene: TRBV7-9
clone size: once
CDR3 protein: CASSHRGSPYEQYF
CDR3 DNA: TGTGCCAGCAGCCATAGAGGCAGCCCCTACGAGCAGTACTTC

J gene: TRBJ2-1
D gene: -
CDR3 length: 13
V gene: TRBV19
clone size: -
CDR3 protein: CASGTFSYNEQFF
CDR3 DNA: TGTGCCAGTGGGACATTCTCCTACAATGAGCAGTTCTTC

J gene: TRBJ2-5
D gene: TRBD2
CDR3 length: 14
V gene: TRBV5-1
clone size: -
CDR3 protein: CASRLTSGAETQYF
CDR3 DNA: TGCGCCAGCAGATTAACTAGCGGGGCAGAGACCCAGTACTTC

J gene: TRBJ2-1
D gene: -
CDR3 length: 13
V gene: TRBV6-1
clone size: -
CDR3 protein: CASRGQGINEQFF
CDR3 DNA: TGTGCCAGCAGAGGTCAGGGGATCAATGAGCAGTTCTTC

J gene: TRBJ1-2
D gene: -
CDR3 length: 14
V gene: TRBV28
clone size: once
CDR3 protein: CASSPTNRDYGYTF
CDR3 DNA: TGTGCCAGCAGCCCGACTAACAGGGACTATGGCTACACCTTC

J gene: TRBJ2-1
D gene: -
CDR3 length: 15
V gene: TRBV9
clone size: -
CDR3 protein: CASSASGADYNEQFF
CDR3 DNA: TGTGCCAGCAGCGCCAGTGGGGCGGATTACAATGAGCAGTTCTTC

J gene: TRBJ1-2
D gene: TRBD1
CDR3 length: 13
V gene: TRBV6-1
clone size: few
CDR3 protein: CASSNQGARGYTF
CDR3 DNA: TGTGCCAGCAGTAACCAGGGGGCGCGAGGCTACACCTTC

J gene: TRBJ2-5
D gene: -
CDR3 length: 14
V gene: TRBV6-1
clone size: -
CDR3 protein: CASSLPQGQETQYF
CDR3 DNA: TGTGCCAGCAGCCTACCACAGGGTCAAGAGACCCAGTACTTC

J gene: TRBJ1-2
D gene: -
CDR3 length: 11
V gene: TRBV7-9
clone size: -
CDR3 protein: CASSLIYGYTF
CDR3 DNA: TGTGCCAGCAGTCTAATCTATGGCTACACCTTC

J gene: TRBJ1-4
D gene: -
CDR3 length: 15
V gene: TRBV7-8
clone size: -
CDR3 protein: CASSKASGLYEKLFF
CDR3 DNA: TGTGCCAGCAGCAAAGCGTCAGGGTTATATGAAAAACTGTTTTTT

J gene: TRBJ2-1
D gene: -
CDR3 length: 16
V gene: TRBV15
clone size: -
CDR3 protein: CATTAGSGRSYNEQFF
CDR3 DNA: TGTGCCACCACCGCAGGTAGCGGACGCTCCTACAATGAGCAGTTCTTC

J gene: TRBJ1-1
D gene: -
CDR3 length: 12
V gene: TRBV29-1
clone size: -
CDR3 protein: CSVGSGNTEAFF
CDR3 DNA: TGCAGCGTTGGGTCGGGGAACACTGAAGCTTTCTTT

J gene: TRBJ2-2
D gene: TRBD2
CDR3 length: 16
V gene: TRBV7-9
clone size: few
CDR3 protein: CASSLLAGEMGGELFF
CDR3 DNA: TGTGCCAGCAGCTTGTTAGCGGGAGAGATGGGCGGGGAGCTGTTTTTT

J gene: TRBJ2-7
D gene: TRBD2
CDR3 length: 14
V gene: TRBV11-2
clone size: -
CDR3 protein: CASSPWTSGNEQYF
CDR3 DNA: TGTGCCAGCAGCCCCTGGACTAGCGGGAACGAGCAGTACTTC

J gene: TRBJ1-4
D gene: -
CDR3 length: 15
V gene: TRBV4-2
clone size: -
CDR3 protein: CASSQARAANEKLFF
CDR3 DNA: TGTGCCAGCAGCCAAGCGCGGGCAGCTAATGAAAAACTGTTTTTT

J gene: TRBJ1-5
D gene: TRBD1
CDR3 length: 15
V gene: TRBV19
clone size: few
CDR3 protein: CASSIAGTANQPQHF
CDR3 DNA: TGTGCCAGTAGTATAGCGGGGACAGCCAATCAGCCCCAGCATTTT

J gene: TRBJ2-7
D gene: -
CDR3 length: 18
V gene: TRBV4-2
clone size: once
CDR3 protein: CASSQDRGPSGSSYEQYF
CDR3 DNA: TGTGCCAGCAGCCAAGATCGGGGGCCTAGCGGTTCCTCCTACGAGCAGTACTTC

J gene: TRBJ1-1
D gene: -
CDR3 length: 14
V gene: TRBV18
clone size: -
CDR3 protein: CASSPQRGNTEAFF
CDR3 DNA: TGTGCCAGCTCACCCCAAAGGGGGAACACTGAAGCTTTCTTT

J gene: TRBJ1-5
D gene: -
CDR3 length: 14
V gene: TRBV2
clone size: -
CDR3 protein: CASSEQLLNQPQHF
CDR3 DNA: TGTGCCAGCAGTGAGCAGTTGCTCAATCAGCCCCAGCATTTT

J gene: TRBJ2-3
D gene: -
CDR3 length: 13
V gene: TRBV11-3
clone size: -
CDR3 protein: CASSSGVTDTQYF
CDR3 DNA: TGTGCCAGCAGCTCCGGAGTCACAGATACGCAGTATTTT

J gene: TRBJ1-1
D gene: -
CDR3 length: 13
V gene: TRBV9
clone size: -
CDR3 protein: CASSVQVDTEAFF
CDR3 DNA: TGTGCCAGCAGCGTTCAGGTGGACACTGAAGCTTTCTTT

J gene: TRBJ2-5
D gene: TRBD2
CDR3 length: 17
V gene: TRBV5-6
clone size: -
CDR3 protein: CASSSPPRAGGQETQYF
CDR3 DNA: TGTGCCAGCAGCTCCCCACCCCGGGCGGGGGGTCAAGAGACCCAGTACTTC

J gene: TRBJ2-7
D gene: TRBD2
CDR3 length: 16
V gene: TRBV6-5
clone size: -
CDR3 protein: CASSWGTSGTTYEQYF
CDR3 DNA: TGTGCCAGCAGTTGGGGGACTAGCGGGACCACCTACGAGCAGTACTTC

J gene: TRBJ2-1
D gene: TRBD2
CDR3 length: 14
V gene: TRBV28
clone size: -
CDR3 protein: CASSRVAGHNEQFF
CDR3 DNA: TGTGCCAGCTCCAGGGTAGCGGGTCACAATGAGCAGTTCTTC

J gene: TRBJ1-4
D gene: -
CDR3 length: 15
V gene: TRBV14
clone size: -
CDR3 protein: CASSARTATNEKLFF
CDR3 DNA: TGTGCCAGCAGCGCCCGGACAGCAACTAATGAAAAACTGTTTTTT

J gene: TRBJ2-1
D gene: -
CDR3 length: 15
V gene: TRBV6-1
clone size: -
CDR3 protein: CASSESAGSSYEQFF
CDR3 DNA: TGTGCCAGCAGTGAGTCGGCGGGAAGTTCATATGAGCAGTTCTTC

J gene: TRBJ2-7
D gene: TRBD2
CDR3 length: 17
V gene: TRBV2
clone size: -
CDR3 protein: CASRRPGSGRVSYEQYF
CDR3 DNA: TGTGCCAGCAGGCGGCCGGGTAGCGGGAGGGTCTCCTACGAGCAGTACTTC

J gene: TRBJ1-5
D gene: -
CDR3 length: 14
V gene: TRBV5-6
clone size: -
CDR3 protein: CASKRTYSNQPQHF
CDR3 DNA: TGTGCCAGCAAGAGGACTTATAGCAATCAGCCCCAGCATTTT

J gene: TRBJ2-2
D gene: -
CDR3 length: 16
V gene: TRBV5-4
clone size: once
CDR3 protein: CASSAPPGQNTGELFF
CDR3 DNA: TGTGCCAGCAGCGCGCCGCCGGGACAGAACACCGGGGAGCTGTTTTTT

J gene: TRBJ1-2
D gene: TRBD1
CDR3 length: 14
V gene: TRBV19
clone size: -
CDR3 protein: CASSIDDRDSGYTF
CDR3 DNA: TGTGCCAGTAGTATAGATGACAGGGACAGCGGCTACACCTTC

J gene: TRBJ2-5
D gene: TRBD2
CDR3 length: 15
V gene: TRBV28
clone size: -
CDR3 protein: CASYPTSTLGETQYF
CDR3 DNA: TGTGCCAGCTACCCGACTAGCACCTTAGGGGAGACCCAGTACTTC

J gene: TRBJ1-2
D gene: -
CDR3 length: 18
V gene: TRBV21-1
clone size: -
CDR3 protein: CASSKAHRGPLPLYGYTF
CDR3 DNA: TGTGCCAGCAGCAAAGCGCACAGGGGTCCCCTCCCTCTCTATGGCTACACCTTC

J gene: TRBJ2-5
D gene: -
CDR3 length: 14
V gene: TRBV7-2
clone size: -
CDR3 protein: CASSPPAGAETQYF
CDR3 DNA: TGTGCCAGCAGCCCCCCGGCGGGGGCAGAGACCCAGTACTTC

J gene: TRBJ2-3
D gene: TRBD2
CDR3 length: 14
V gene: TRBV4-1
clone size: large
CDR3 protein: CASSQTSSTDTQYF
CDR3 DNA: TGCGCCAGCAGCCAGACTAGCTCCACAGATACGCAGTATTTT

J gene: TRBJ2-1
D gene: TRBD2
CDR3 length: 16
V gene: TRBV11-2
clone size: -
CDR3 protein: CASSPRLAGGANEQFF
CDR3 DNA: TGTGCCAGCAGCCCCCGACTAGCGGGGGGGGCCAATGAGCAGTTCTTC

J gene: TRBJ2-2
D gene: -
CDR3 length: 13
V gene: TRBV2
clone size: once
CDR3 protein: CASRRQDTGELFF
CDR3 DNA: TGTGCCAGCAGGAGACAGGACACCGGGGAGCTGTTTTTT

J gene: TRBJ1-4
D gene: -
CDR3 length: 13
V gene: TRBV5-8
clone size: -
CDR3 protein: CASPTGPSEKLFF
CDR3 DNA: TGTGCCAGCCCGACAGGTCCCAGTGAAAAACTGTTTTTT

J gene: TRBJ1-1
D gene: TRBD1
CDR3 length: 11
V gene: TRBV20-1
clone size: few
CDR3 protein: CSAPGQVEAFF
CDR3 DNA: TGCAGTGCACCCGGACAGGTTGAAGCTTTCTTT

J gene: TRBJ2-3
D gene: -
CDR3 length: 11
V gene: TRBV19
clone size: -
CDR3 protein: CASSSADTQYF
CDR3 DNA: TGTGCCAGTAGTTCGGCAGATACGCAGTATTTT

J gene: TRBJ2-1
D gene: TRBD2
CDR3 length: 15
V gene: TRBV7-2
clone size: -
CDR3 protein: CASSQLAGEYNEQFF
CDR3 DNA: TGTGCCAGCAGCCAACTAGCGGGCGAATACAATGAGCAGTTCTTC

J gene: TRBJ1-2
D gene: -
CDR3 length: 15
V gene: TRBV28
clone size: -
CDR3 protein: CASSPNQAGNYGYTF
CDR3 DNA: TGTGCCAGCAGTCCCAATCAGGCGGGGAACTATGGCTACACCTTC

J gene: TRBJ1-4
D gene: TRBD1
CDR3 length: 14
V gene: TRBV7-9
clone size: -
CDR3 protein: CASSSGTGDEKLFF
CDR3 DNA: TGTGCCAGCAGCTCCGGGACAGGGGATGAAAAACTGTTTTTT

J gene: TRBJ1-1
D gene: TRBD1
CDR3 length: 15
V gene: TRBV28
clone size: -
CDR3 protein: CASLRDRGRFTEAFF
CDR3 DNA: TGTGCCAGCCTCAGGGACAGGGGGCGGTTCACTGAAGCTTTCTTT